The 27 T cell receptor beta chains below come from one sample, sequenced in a study of cytomegalovirus exposure and HLA in healthy donors (dated by TCRdb to 2016 to 2017). Library preparation used the immunoSEQ multiplex PCR assay. For the multiplex PCR, a mixture combining 60 forward primers for TCR Vbeta segments and 13 reverse primers for TCR Jbeta segments was used. TCRdb re-hosts the immuneACCESS table, in-frame sequences only. Its copies lack some clones; in the studies checked, an unresolved V gene accounts for under half of them, and the cause for the rest is not known. The sample table records 150,000 or so clones; 70% to 80% of these occur just once. The top ten clonotypes cover around 14% of the sample. The sample was PBMCs. Source of these receptors: a middle-aged woman in good health and CMV-seronegative.

This chain connects TRBV5-1 to TRBJ2-2; 9 bases map to TRBD1. After removal of 0 bases from V and 2 bases from J, the junction contained 2 bases not matched to a gene. The CDR3 runs to 16 residues. CDR1 SGHRS and CDR2 YFSETQ come from the germline V gene. CDR3 region: CASSLGDRDNTGELFF. The CDR3 DNA reads TGCGCCAGCAGCTTGGGGGACAGGGATAACACCGGGGAGCTGTTTTTT.

The rearrangement uses TRBV2 and TRBJ1-1; 7 bases fit TRBD1. V was pared by 6 bases and J by 5 bases, with 9 bases of the junction left unmatched. The CDR3 is made up of 14 amino acids. Germline assignment: CDR1 SNHLY and CDR2 FYNNEI. The CDR3 protein is CASSARGLGTEAFF. CDR3 DNA: TGTGCCAGCAGCGCCAGGGGGTTGGGGACTGAAGCTTTCTTT.

The chain has TRBV19 and TRBJ1-1; 10 bases are a match to TRBD1. Germline CDR1 reads LNHDA; CDR2 reads SQIVND (reference sequence). Trimming at V came to 5 bases and at J to 3 bases, leaving 6 bases not matched to a gene. CDR3 length: 15 amino acids. The CDR3 protein is CASSARTGGDTEAFF. CDR3 bases: TGTGCCAGTAGTGCCCGGACAGGGGGGGACACTGAAGCTTTCTTT.

The chain employs TRBV5-1 and TRBJ2-3, with 11 bases matching TRBD1. This CDR3 region has 15 residues. CDR1 and CDR2 from the germline V gene are SGHRS and YFSETQ. Trimming at V came to 4 bases and at J to 5 bases, leaving 6 bases not matched to a gene. This CDR3 reads CASSPGTGGVDTQYF. For the CDR3, the DNA is TGCGCCAGCAGCCCCGGGACAGGGGGAGTAGATACGCAGTATTTT.

The V call is TRBV6-4, the J call TRBJ2-1; 12 bases are shared with TRBD2. After removal of 0 bases from V and 7 bases from J, the junction contained 7 bases not matched to a gene. CDR3 size: 17 residues. Germline CDR1 is MRHNA and CDR2 is SNTAGT. The chain's CDR3 is CASSDSRLAGGQNEQFF. The CDR3 nucleotides read TGTGCCAGCAGTGACTCGCGTCTAGCGGGAGGGCAAAATGAGCAGTTCTTC.

The gene calls are TRBV28 and TRBJ1-2; D might be TRBD1 (6 bases). This CDR3 spans 13 amino acids. Germline V lookup: CDR1 MDHEN, CDR2 SYDVKM. Deletions cut 6 bases from V and 2 bases from J, with 10 bases between. The CDR3 sequence: CASSYTGNYGYTF. CDR3 in DNA: TGTGCCAGCAGCTACACAGGGAACTATGGCTACACCTTC.

CDR3 amino acids: CASGGAFHEQYF. The CDR3 DNA reads as TGTGCCAGCGGGGGCGCTTTTCACGAGCAGTACTTC. The chain is built from TRBV28 and TRBJ2-7; D may be TRBD1 (6 bases). V was shortened by 8 bases and J by 5 bases, with 13 bases between the two germline ends. Germline V gene lookup returns CDR1 MDHEN and CDR2 SYDVKM. This CDR3 has 12 amino acids. The full variable domain, with the rest looked up from reference TRBV28 and TRBJ2-7, is DVKVTQSSRYLVKRTGEKVFLECVQDMDHENMFWYRQDPGLGLRLIYFSYDVKMKEKGDIPEGYSVSREKKERFSLILESASTNQTSMYLCASGGAFHEQYFGPGTRLTVT.

The J gene is TRBJ2-3, the V gene TRBV2; 8 bases line up with TRBD2. This CDR3 spans 16 amino acids. Germline V lookup: CDR1 SNHLY, CDR2 FYNNEI. V lost 4 bases and J lost 2; bases outside the gene matches: 8. The CDR3 nucleotides read TGTGCCAGCAGTGCCGAACTAGCGGCTAACACAGATACGCAGTATTTT. Translating gives CASSAELAANTDTQYF.

The V and J genes are TRBV7-3 and TRBJ2-3; D is undetermined. CDR1 and CDR2 (germline): SGHTA, FQGTGA. The CDR3 contains 13 residues. Between the trimmed V and J ends, which lost 4 bases and 8 bases, there was a span of 13 bases. The CDR3, as DNA: TGTGCCAGCAGCTACACCGGGTCCCCTACGCAGTATTTT. Residues: CASSYTGSPTQYF. Full variable domain (rest looked up from reference TRBV7-3 and TRBJ2-3): GAGVSQTPSNKVTEKGKYVELRCDPISGHTALYWYRQSLGQGPEFLIYFQGTGAADDSGLPNDRFFAVRPEGSVSTLKIQRTERGDSAVYLCASSYTGSPTQYFGPGTRLTVL.

The chain recombines TRBV28 with TRBJ2-7, with TRBD1 matching over 9 bases. After removal of 10 bases from V and 7 bases from J, the junction contained 5 bases not matched to a gene. CDR3 length: 11 residues. Germline lookup yields CDR1 MDHEN and CDR2 SYDVKM. CDR3 nucleotides: TGTGCCACACAGGGGGCGGGTGAGCAGTACTTC. Its protein is CATQGAGEQYF.

This clone has more than one count but fewer than ten. This sequence joins TRBV7-9 and TRBJ2-1, with D possibly being TRBD2 (6 bases). Trimming removed 3 bases at V and 0 bases at J, with 9 bases between. Per the germline V gene, CDR1 is SEHNR and CDR2 is FQNEAQ (reference sequence). This CDR3 region has 15 residues. The chain's CDR3 is CASSFSGGSYNEQFF. The DNA of the CDR3 is TGTGCCAGCAGCTTTAGCGGAGGCTCCTACAATGAGCAGTTCTTC.

This chain's CDR3 is CASRFTGSSGNTIYF. CDR3 sequence (DNA): TGTGCCAGCAGATTTACAGGGAGCTCTGGAAACACCATATATTTT. The rearrangement joins TRBV27 to TRBJ1-3, with a weak D call TRBD1 (6 bases). The CDR3 totals 15 residues. Germline V lookup: CDR1 MNHEY, CDR2 SMNVEV (reference sequence). The ends were cut back, 6 bases at V and 0 bases at J, with 12 bases in the middle.

This rearrangement joins TRBV27 to TRBJ2-7; 7 positions agree with TRBD1. CDR3 length equals 13 residues. Germline V gives CDR1 MNHEY, CDR2 SMNVEV (reference sequence). The ends lost 6 bases at V and 3 bases at J; junction bases unmatched: 5. This CDR3 is CASSLGDSYEQYF. The CDR3 region has the DNA TGTGCCAGCAGCCTGGGGGACAGCTACGAGCAGTACTTC.

The chain employs TRBV5-6 and TRBJ1-4; 11 nucleotides match TRBD1. Losses at the gene ends were 4 bases for V and 1 base for J; bases not matched to a gene: 3. CDR1 is SGHDT, CDR2 YYEEEE, per germline. The CDR3 sequence is 16 residues long. The CDR3 sequence is CASSPDRGLTNEKLFF. CDR3 nucleotides: TGTGCCAGCAGCCCGGACAGGGGGCTAACTAATGAAAAACTGTTTTTT.

V gene TRBV6-5 combines with J gene TRBJ2-5; D gene uncertain. The J call may be faulty, since TRBJ2-7 better matches the DNA end. Germline assignment: CDR1 MNHEY and CDR2 SVGAGI. CDR3 length: 12 amino acids. CDR3 nucleotide sequence: TGTGCCACCCTGACTCACCCCTACGAGCAGTACTTC. Residues: CATLTHPYEQYF.

The V gene is TRBV18, the J gene TRBJ1-3, with D uncertain. CDR1 KGHSH and CDR2 LQKENI come from the germline V gene. The CDR3 runs to 18 residues. Trimming took off 0 bases at V and 3 bases at J, with 18 bases between the two ends. The CDR3 DNA follows: TGTGCCAGCTCACCACCGGCCCGTTGGCAGGCCTTTGGAAACACCATATATTTT. The encoded protein is CASSPPARWQAFGNTIYF. Using reference TRBV18 and TRBJ1-3 for the parts outside the CDR3, the full variable domain is NAGVMQNPRHLVRRRGQEARLRCSPMKGHSHVYWYRQLPEEGLKFMVYLQKENIIDESGMPKERFSAEFPKEGPSILRIQQVVRGDSAAYFCASSPPARWQAFGNTIYFGEGSWLTVV.

This clone was counted between two and nine times. V usage is TRBV29-1 and J usage is TRBJ1-1; D is ambiguous. V lost 6 bases to trimming and J lost 5 bases, with 7 bases between them. Germline CDR1 SQVTM, CDR2 ANQGSEA. The CDR3 consists of 10 residues. The CDR3 DNA reads as TGCAGCGTCGGGGATACTGAAGCTTTCTTT. This encodes CSVGDTEAFF.

The genes are TRBV7-9 and TRBJ2-5, with 8 bases fitting TRBD1. Gene TRBJ2-7 matches the end of the DNA better, so the J call may be wrong. Germline V gene sequence: CDR1 SEHNR, CDR2 FQNEAQ (reference sequence). CDR3 size: 16 residues. CDR3 residues: CASSSGSQGAYYEQYF. For the CDR3, the DNA is TGTGCCAGCAGCTCAGGGAGTCAGGGGGCTTACTACGAGCAGTACTTC.

The chain links TRBV19 to TRBJ2-2; 15 nucleotides match TRBD2. Germline trimming cut 3 bases from V and 2 bases from J; bases unmatched to any gene: 13. The CDR3 runs 21 residues. Germline CDR1 reads LNHDA; CDR2 reads SQIVND (reference sequence). The DNA of the CDR3 is TGTGCCAGTAGTATCCAGGGACCGGGACTAGCGGGAGGAAGTAACACCGGGGAGCTGTTTTTT. Amino acids: CASSIQGPGLAGGSNTGELFF.

The V gene is TRBV30, the J gene TRBJ1-1, with TRBD1 matching over 7 bases. Germline V lookup: CDR1 GTSNPN, CDR2 SVGIG (reference sequence). CDR3 length equals 14 residues. V was clipped by 3 bases and J by 1 base; unmatched bases: 5. The CDR3 DNA reads as TGTGCCTGGAGGAACACAGGGGCGAACACTGAAGCTTTCTTT. Encoded protein: CAWRNTGANTEAFF.

The genes are TRBV30 and TRBJ2-1, with TRBD2 matching 9 bases. CDR3 length equals 12 residues. V trimming: 4 bases; J trimming: 15 bases; junction bases outside the gene matches: 10. In germline, CDR1 is GTSNPN, CDR2 SVGIG (reference sequence). The CDR3 DNA follows: TGTGCCTGGACCTGGGGGGGACTAGCCCCGTTCTTC. Protein sequence: CAWTWGGLAPFF. Filled out from reference TRBV30 and TRBJ2-1, the complete variable domain reads SQTIHQWPATLVQPVGSPLSLECTVEGTSNPNLYWYRQAAGRGLQLLFYSVGIGQISSEVPQNLSASRPQDRQFILSSKKLLLSDSGFYLCAWTWGGLAPFFGPGTRLTVL.

Here the CDR3 DNA reads TGTGCCAGCAGCTTCATGCTAGCGGGAGGGGGAGAGACCCAGTACTTC. It codes for CASSFMLAGGGETQYF. The chain combines TRBV7-2 with TRBJ2-5, with 12 positions matching TRBD2. The germline CDR1 and CDR2 sequences are SGHTA and FQGNSA. The CDR3 has 16 residues. Trimming removed 3 bases from V and 4 bases from J; junction bases left unmatched: 6.

V usage is TRBV5-6 and J usage is TRBJ2-6; 12 nucleotides match TRBD1. Germline V CDR1 and CDR2: SGHDT, YYEEEE. V shed 4 bases and J 4 bases; nucleotides not matched to a gene: 9. This CDR3 comprises 18 residues. The CDR3 is CASSRTGQGAKGANVLTF. The CDR3 nucleotides read TGTGCCAGCAGCAGGACGGGACAGGGGGCGAAAGGGGCCAACGTCCTGACTTTC. The full variable domain, completed using reference TRBV5-6 and TRBJ2-6, is DAGVTQSPTHLIKTRGQQVTLRCSPKSGHDTVSWYQQALGQGPQFIFQYYEEEERQRGNFPDRFSGHQFPNYSSELNVNALLLGDSALYLCASSRTGQGAKGANVLTFGAGSRLTVL.

The V and J genes are TRBV11-3 and TRBJ1-2, with TRBD1 identical over 7 bases. After removal of 0 bases from V and 6 bases from J, the junction contained 7 bases not matched to a gene. Germline CDR1 is SGHNT and CDR2 is YENEEA. This CDR3 is 15 amino acids long. In DNA, the CDR3 is TGTGCCAGCAGCTTAGATGACAGGGTTGGAGATGGCTACACCTTC. It specifies CASSLDDRVGDGYTF.

The chain combines TRBV7-2 with TRBJ2-7; possibly TRBD2 for D (6 bases). CDR1 SGHTA and CDR2 FQGNSA come from the germline V gene. CDR3 length equals 17 residues. Trimming left V 1 base short and J 2 bases short, with 18 bases between. The CDR3 coding sequence is TGTGCCAGCAGCTTAGTCCAACGACCGGGGGAAGCCTACGAGCAGTACTTC. It specifies CASSLVQRPGEAYEQYF.

V usage is TRBV4-2 and J usage is TRBJ2-5; the match to TRBD1 covers 8 bases. CDR1 and CDR2 (germline): LGHNA, YNFKEQ. The CDR3 has 15 amino acids. The V segment lost 2 bases and the J segment 5 bases; nucleotides outside the gene matches: 7. The CDR3 DNA reads TGTGCCAGCAGCCAATCTCAGGGGGCGGATGAGACCCAGTACTTC. This translates into CASSQSQGADETQYF.

The chain combines TRBV19 with TRBJ2-2; the D gene is possibly TRBD2 (6 bases). CDR1 and CDR2 from the germline V gene are LNHDA and SQIVND (reference sequence). Trimming took off 8 bases at V and 4 bases at J, with 11 bases between the two ends. The CDR3 spans 13 residues. CDR3 residues: CASGLPITGELFF. The DNA of the CDR3 is TGTGCCAGTGGACTACCCATCACCGGGGAGCTGTTTTTT.